Presented here are 28 T cell receptor beta chains from one specimen sequenced in a study of T cell responses to AZD1222 COVID-19 vaccine. The method was immunoSEQ multiplex PCR; TCRdb's version includes in-frame clones alone and lacks a portion of them. The sample consists of over 75,000 clones, approximately 89% of them appearing once. The sample was peripheral blood, taken on day 0 of AZD1222 vaccination. Every receptor here comes from an adult in good health.

This chain joins TRBV7-9 and TRBJ1-4; TRBD1 matches 8 bases. J was trimmed by 8 bases and V by 6 bases; bases with no gene match: 11. Per the germline V gene, CDR1 is SEHNR and CDR2 is FQNEAQ (reference sequence). The CDR3 totals 15 residues. The DNA for the CDR3 is TGTGCCAGCAGTATTCAGGGGGCTTTGCGGGAAAAACTGTTTTTT. This gives the protein CASSIQGALREKLFF.

This sequence joins TRBV10-3 and TRBJ1-1; D call uncertain. The CDR3 runs 11 residues. V was clipped by 10 bases and J by 0 bases, with 6 bases between them. Germline V gene lookup returns CDR1 ENHRY and CDR2 SYGVKD. The CDR3 nucleotides read TGTGCCAGCCTAATGAACACTGAAGCTTTCTTT. Amino acids: CASLMNTEAFF.

V gene TRBV20-1 combines with J gene TRBJ2-2; no reliable D call. The CDR3 covers 11 residues. V lost 6 bases and J lost 4, with 6 bases in between. Germline V gene data show CDR1 as DFQATT and CDR2 as SNEGSKA (reference sequence). The CDR3 DNA sequence: TGCAGTGCCCGTCGCACCGGGGAGCTGTTTTTT. Translating gives CSARRTGELFF.

The chain has TRBV6-5 and TRBJ2-2, with 8 bases lining up with TRBD2. The germline gives CDR1 MNHEY, CDR2 SVGAGI. The CDR3 runs 14 residues. CDR3 region: CTSGRDWNTGELFF. The CDR3 bases are TGTACCTCCGGGAGGGATTGGAACACCGGGGAGCTGTTTTTT.

The chain uses TRBV6-5 and TRBJ1-5, with D possibly TRBD1 on 5 matching bases. This CDR3 contains 13 residues. CDR1 and CDR2 from the germline V gene are MNHEY and SVGAGI. V was trimmed by 6 bases and J by 0 bases, leaving 6 bases between them. The CDR3 bases are TGTGCCAGCAGGGACAATAGCAATCAGCCCCAGCATTTT. Residues: CASRDNSNQPQHF.

This chain uses TRBV27 with TRBJ1-1; no firm D call. Trimming pared 2 bases from V and 5 bases from J, leaving 12 bases between. Germline V CDR1 and CDR2: MNHEY, SMNVEV (reference sequence). This CDR3 is built from 14 residues. CDR3 residues: CASSLGRPVTEAFF. The CDR3, as DNA: TGTGCCAGCAGTTTAGGGCGGCCGGTAACTGAAGCTTTCTTT.

The gene calls are TRBV5-5 and TRBJ1-2, with a possible D match to TRBD1 (6 bases). Trimming removed 4 bases at V and 3 bases at J, with 13 bases between. Per germline, CDR1 SGHKS and CDR2 YYEKEE (reference sequence). The CDR3 totals 14 residues. DNA of the CDR3: TGTGCCAGCAGCCAGAGCCAGGGGCACTATGGCTACACCTTC. Its protein product is CASSQSQGHYGYTF.

The genes are TRBV5-1 and TRBJ1-2, with 7 bases that match TRBD1. J lost 6 bases, V lost 4 bases, and 6 bases had no gene match. Germline CDR1 reads SGHRS; CDR2 reads YFSETQ. CDR3 length: 13 amino acids. The CDR3 DNA reads as TGCGCCAGCAGCGCCAGGGGGAGGGATGGCTACACCTTC. This translates into CASSARGRDGYTF.

This chain links TRBV30 with TRBJ1-3; TRBD1 matches 11 bases. Germline loops: CDR1 GTSNPN, CDR2 SVGIG (reference sequence). The trim removed 5 bases at V and 7 bases at J, leaving 7 bases unmatched. CDR3 size: 14 residues. The CDR3 loop reads CAWGPGTGGNTIYF. In DNA form, the CDR3 reads TGTGCCTGGGGTCCCGGGACAGGGGGTAACACCATATATTTT.

This clone was observed once. CDR3 coding DNA: TGCGCCTCCGAGGGGGGGAGTGTTACCGGGGAGCTGTTTTTT. This sequence encodes CASEGGSVTGELFF. This sequence joins TRBV5-1 and TRBJ2-2, with a weak D call TRBD2 (7 bases). The CDR3 covers 14 residues. The V and J ends lost 10 bases and 5 bases respectively, with 18 bases between them. Germline CDR1 reads SGHRS; CDR2 reads YFSETQ.

The chain is built from TRBV19 and TRBJ2-6, with D perhaps TRBD1 (6 bases). The CDR3 is 18 residues long. V lost 3 bases and J lost 4, with 19 bases in between. CDR1 LNHDA and CDR2 SQIVND come from the germline V gene (reference sequence). The CDR3 DNA is TGTGCCAGTAGTATTCTGGGCAGGGGTTCAGCGGGGGCCAACGTCCTGACTTTC. It codes for CASSILGRGSAGANVLTF. Together with reference TRBV19 and TRBJ2-6, the CDR3 gives the full variable domain: DGGITQSPKYLFRKEGQNVTLSCEQNLNHDAMYWYRQDPGQGLRLIYYSQIVNDFQKGDIAEGYSVSREKKESFPLTVTSAQKNPTAFYLCASSILGRGSAGANVLTFGAGSRLTVL.

The chain couples TRBV10-3 to TRBJ1-2; D unresolved. Germline V gives CDR1 ENHRY, CDR2 SYGVKD. The CDR3 covers 12 residues. The V end was cut by 2 bases, the J end by 11 bases, with 12 bases between. CDR3 sequence: CAISEGWSNYTF. DNA of the CDR3: TGTGCCATCAGTGAGGGTTGGAGCAATTACACCTTC.

The genes are TRBV11-2 and TRBJ1-1; the D gene is possibly TRBD1 (5 bases). The CDR3 runs to 14 residues. Germline-derived CDR1 and CDR2 are SGHAT and FQNNGV. The germline V and J ends were trimmed by 3 bases and 0 bases, with 8 bases remaining between them. Here the CDR3 reads CASSLGLLNTEAFF. For the CDR3, the DNA is TGTGCCAGCAGCTTGGGACTTCTGAACACTGAAGCTTTCTTT. The full variable domain, with the rest looked up from reference TRBV11-2 and TRBJ1-1, is EAGVAQSPRYKIIEKRQSVAFWCNPISGHATLYWYQQILGQGPKLLIQFQNNGVVDDSQLPKDRFSAERLKGVDSTLKIQPAKLEDSAVYLCASSLGLLNTEAFFGQGTRLTVV.

This sequence joins TRBV5-1 and TRBJ2-7; D is perhaps TRBD1 (6 bases). The CDR3 spans 13 residues. Trimming removed 5 bases from V and 4 bases from J, with 13 bases in between. Germline V lookup: CDR1 SGHRS, CDR2 YFSETQ. CDR3 sequence: CASRLLQGYEQYF. The CDR3 region has the DNA TGCGCCAGCAGGTTACTACAGGGTTACGAGCAGTACTTC.

The chain has TRBV7-8 and TRBJ2-6; TRBD2 matches 8 bases. V dropped 4 bases and J dropped 2; count of bases not matched to a gene: 1. The CDR3 sequence is 15 residues long. CDR1 is SGHVS and CDR2 is FQNEAQ in the germline V gene. CDR3 sequence: CASSSTSAGANVLTF. CDR3 coding DNA: TGTGCCAGCAGCTCGACTAGCGCTGGGGCCAACGTCCTGACTTTC.

The rearrangement uses TRBV19 and TRBJ1-4; a possible D gene is TRBD1 (6 bases). Deletions cut 4 bases from V and 0 bases from J, with 12 bases between. CDR3 length: 16 residues. Looked up from germline, CDR1 is LNHDA and CDR2 is SQIVND (reference sequence). CDR3 residues: CASSKTGPTTNEKLFF. CDR3 sequence (DNA): TGTGCCAGTAGTAAAACAGGGCCCACAACTAATGAAAAACTGTTTTTT.

This clone was observed a few times. This chain joins TRBV30 and TRBJ1-2; D is unclear. The CDR3 sequence is 14 residues long. The germline V gene encodes CDR1 GTSNPN and CDR2 SVGIG (reference sequence). Trimming took 0 bases from V and 2 from J, leaving 10 bases between them. The CDR3 here is CAWSVGTVNYGYTF. In nucleotides, the CDR3 is TGTGCCTGGAGTGTAGGAACAGTCAACTATGGCTACACCTTC.

CDR3 sequence: CASSTTGGGNYGYTF. The CDR3 DNA is TGTGCCAGCAGCACCACAGGGGGGGGTAACTATGGCTACACCTTC. The gene calls are TRBV7-2 and TRBJ1-2; 8 nucleotides line up with TRBD1. Germline CDR1 reads SGHTA; CDR2 reads FQGNSA. Trimming cost V 5 bases and J 1 base; bases outside gene matches: 6. CDR3 size: 15 residues.

The chain uses TRBV24-1 and TRBJ1-1; D is perhaps TRBD1 (5 bases). CDR3 length equals 14 residues. V gave up 12 bases and J gave up 3 bases, with 19 bases separating them. Per germline, CDR1 KGHDR and CDR2 SFDVKD. The CDR3 is CAHPKPTGDTEAFF. The CDR3 DNA sequence: TGTGCCCACCCCAAGCCCACAGGTGACACTGAAGCTTTCTTT.

This chain connects TRBV6-5 to TRBJ2-5; D not certain. The CDR3 is 14 residues long. The V gene's germline CDR1 is MNHEY and CDR2 SVGAGI. V lost 8 bases to trimming and J lost 0 bases, with 13 bases between them. The CDR3: CASCRGVNQETQYF. CDR3 bases: TGTGCCAGCTGCCGTGGGGTTAACCAAGAGACCCAGTACTTC.

V and J are TRBV30 and TRBJ1-1; D gene uncertain. CDR1 GTSNPN and CDR2 SVGIG come from the germline V gene (reference sequence). This CDR3 has 13 amino acids. Trimming removed 0 bases at V and 5 bases at J, with 10 bases between. The CDR3 bases are TGTGCCTGGAGTGTATCGGGGAGGACTGAAGCTTTCTTT. Encoded protein: CAWSVSGRTEAFF.

The chain uses TRBV7-2 and TRBJ1-2; 7 bases align to TRBD1. This CDR3 spans 16 amino acids. V lost 1 base to trimming and J lost 2 bases; unmatched junction nucleotides: 7. Per the germline V gene, CDR1 is SGHTA and CDR2 is FQGNSA. The CDR3 loop is CASSLEGAWSNYGYTF. The CDR3 DNA follows: TGTGCCAGCAGCTTAGAGGGGGCCTGGTCCAACTATGGCTACACCTTC.

V gene TRBV3-1 (or the pseudogene TRBV3-2) combines with J gene TRBJ2-5; D is unclear. V dropped 5 bases and J dropped 4 bases, with 5 bases sitting between them. Germline V CDR1 and CDR2: LGHDT, YNNKEL (reference sequence). This CDR3 is built from 11 residues. For the CDR3, the DNA is TGTGCCAGCAGCAAAAGAGAGACCCAGTACTTC. Translation gives CASSKRETQYF.

This rearrangement joins TRBV12-3 or TRBV12-4 to TRBJ1-1, with 7 bases fitting TRBD1. The CDR3 consists of 13 residues. The ends lost 6 bases at V and 4 bases at J; junction bases unmatched: 5. For the CDR3, the DNA is TGTGCCAGCAGACGACAGGGCCCCACTGAAGCTTTCTTT. This gives the protein CASRRQGPTEAFF.

In DNA, the CDR3 is TGTGCCATCGGGAACAGGGTCGCTGAAGCTTTCTTT. As protein: CAIGNRVAEAFF. The chain couples TRBV6-5 to TRBJ1-1, with a tentative D call TRBD1 (6 bases). Germline V gene sequence: CDR1 MNHEY, CDR2 SVGAGI. The CDR3 spans 12 residues. Trimming shortened V by 10 bases and J by 6 bases, and 15 bases separated the two germline ends.

The chain carries TRBV14 and TRBJ2-1; D unresolved. CDR3 size: 14 residues. Germline loops: CDR1 SGHDN, CDR2 FVKESK. V lost 4 bases and J 6 bases, leaving 13 bases between the germline ends. CDR3 sequence (DNA): TGTGCCAGCAGCCCCATGGGCGGCCCCAATGAGCAGTTCTTC. As protein: CASSPMGGPNEQFF.

This chain links TRBV5-6 with TRBJ2-5; D remains ambiguous. There are 11 residues in the CDR3. Trimming cost V 1 base and J 2 bases, with 0 bases left between them. Germline lookup yields CDR1 SGHDT and CDR2 YYEEEE. The CDR3 coding sequence is TGTGCCAGCAGCTTGCAAGAGACCCAGTACTTC. Its protein product is CASSLQETQYF.

The chain has TRBV6-2 or TRBV6-3 and TRBJ1-2; D uncertain. Germline loops: CDR1 MNHEY, CDR2 SVGEGT. CDR3 size: 15 residues. The ends were cut back, 2 bases at V and 2 bases at J, with 12 bases in the middle. The CDR3 DNA is TGTGCCAGCAGTTACCCTGGGCGAACGAACTATGGCTACACCTTC. This gives the protein CASSYPGRTNYGYTF.